The clone carrying this T cell receptor (beta chain) was seen a single time. This record comes from a study of long-term antiretroviral therapy in people with HIV. The assay used was immunoSEQ (version v3.0), run at survey level. The assay was immunoSEQ multiplex PCR, and TCRdb's table has in-frame clones only and misses some. The sample holds 20,000 or so clones, approximately 88% seen once. Germline V gene lookup returns CDR1 MDHEN and CDR2 SYDVKM. The length of the CDR3 is 15 residues. Trimming stripped 5 bases from V and 3 bases from J, with 15 bases between. This receptor was identified in a man aged 30-40 years with HIV. The sequencing here drew on unsorted PBMCs, taken about 5.7 years after starting antiretroviral therapy. This rearrangement joins TRBV28 to TRBJ2-3; TRBD1 might be the D (7 bases). CDR3 residues: CASSPSRGRTDTQYF. The CDR3 coding sequence is TGTGCCAGCAGTCCCTCCAGGGGGAGGACAGATACGCAGTATTTT.